This is a list of T cell receptor beta chains from one sample in a study of response to subunit inactivated influenza vaccine. One entry per CDR3 protein, called by TCRdb with MiXCR from the RT-PCR reads. The table has 800,000 to 1,000,000 distinct CDR3 sequences, over 20% seen once. The sample consisted of PBMCs from blood, taken about 5 days after vaccination. The receptors come from a man between 50 and 59 years old who received an inactivated influenza vaccine. The conserved cysteine and the conserved F or W are not part of the CDR3 here. Some rows have no size entry. The others give once, few or many, or a class for an expanded clone.

SARDLAGSITDTQY few TRBV20-1 14 TRBJ2-3
ASSSGDRLSRGYT many TRBV12-3/TRBV12-4 13 TRBJ1-2
SATQYEQY few TRBV20-1 8 TRBJ2-7
ASSRSGLGGFNEQF many TRBV4-3 14 TRBJ2-1
ASSWTGPNEKLF few TRBV12-3/TRBV12-4 12 TRBJ1-4
ATSNLREQF - TRBV24-1 9 TRBJ2-1
ALIVGPYEQY few TRBV30 10 TRBJ2-7
ASRTTSGGVRGTQY few TRBV12-3/TRBV12-4 14 TRBJ2-5
ASSQTGGGLI few TRBV4-2 10 TRBJ2-7
ASSWNSNEQF - TRBV28 10 TRBJ2-1
ASSGRDTQY many TRBV5-1 9 TRBJ2-3
ASRYRGGYGYT few TRBV12-3/TRBV12-4 11 TRBJ1-2
AWSEGQGSTDTQY - TRBV30 13 TRBJ2-3
AISESGANEQY many TRBV10-3 11 TRBJ2-7
ATSRDRRAGGDEQF few TRBV15 14 TRBJ2-1
ASSSPGQGDQPQH - TRBV28 13 TRBJ1-5
AISPDRGEAF - TRBV10-3 10 TRBJ1-1
ASSLAAGPPYEQY few TRBV7-9 13 TRBJ2-7
ASSGRGGSYEQY few TRBV6-1 12 TRBJ2-7
SAKTGRGAKNIQY few TRBV20-1 13 TRBJ2-4
SVNLPTDAYEQY - TRBV29-1 12 TRBJ2-7
ASSPALRHPGLAGNNEQF few TRBV28 18 TRBJ2-1
ASSFPPFGLADYTDTQY once TRBV11-1 17 TRBJ2-3
SVEGWGGTEAF - TRBV29-1 11 TRBJ1-1
ASSSGTGGPNQQF many TRBV12-3/TRBV12-4 13 TRBJ2-1
SAISAGGTKKNTGELF - TRBV29-1 16 TRBJ2-2
ASSHGTTGELF many TRBV5-1 11 TRBJ2-2
SASSLPGTSTDTQY - TRBV20-1 14 TRBJ2-3
ASSSGPGSSNTEAF - TRBV5-6 14 TRBJ1-1
ASSRKDTQY few TRBV3-1 9 TRBJ2-3
ASSAPGRINSPLH - TRBV7-2 13 TRBJ1-6
SARDSIIAGGYNEQF - TRBV20-1 15 TRBJ2-1
ATSDSSGANVLT few TRBV24-1 12 TRBJ2-6
ASSYGTGDTGELF many TRBV7-9 13 TRBJ2-2
AISPRTGNYGYT few TRBV10-3 12 TRBJ1-2
ASSQTFSGNTIY - TRBV7-9 12 TRBJ1-3
ASNAGTEAF - TRBV12-3/TRBV12-4 9 TRBJ1-1
ASSWARGQGKMSGANVLT few TRBV11-2 18 TRBJ2-6
ASSPPVVYRASETQY - TRBV7-9 15 TRBJ2-5
ASRFGTGSNQPQH - TRBV6-1 13 TRBJ1-5
ASSRIAGAETQY - TRBV18 12 TRBJ2-5
SAKMSRREVVWSGEQF few TRBV20-1 16 TRBJ2-1
ASSSGGTWGSEQY many TRBV12-3/TRBV12-4 13 TRBJ2-7
ASSQMRGYYNEQF - TRBV3-1 13 TRBJ2-1
ASSYGQSSTKNIQY - TRBV6-5 14 TRBJ2-4
AISEPQGASDTQY - TRBV10-3 13 TRBJ2-3
ASSYSPSLRSYNEQF - TRBV6-5 15 TRBJ2-1
SARWGQGSYEQY - TRBV20-1 12 TRBJ2-7
ASSDRGPKNIQY few TRBV7-2 12 TRBJ2-4
ASSSTGTSTGELF - TRBV7-8 13 TRBJ2-2
SAKDRGVQSEQF - TRBV29-1 12 TRBJ2-1
ASSYINNHPN - TRBV12-3/TRBV12-4 10 TRBJ2-7
ASRNRTFPNSGANVLT - TRBV7-8 16 TRBJ2-6
ASSLGLAGVIEQF - TRBV7-9 13 TRBJ2-1
ASSEGQAPDEQY - TRBV2 12 TRBJ2-7
ASSYFEGAGNTIY - TRBV6-5 13 TRBJ1-3
ASSLALTGVETQY - TRBV7-9 13 TRBJ2-5